This TCR beta chain was found in a study of regulatory T cells in long-lasting Graves disease. Study as a whole: Patients met the persistent Graves' disease definition after over 5 years of antithyroid drugs with positive TSH receptor antibodies. Points from the study as a whole: Relative to new patients (approximately 1,000), persistent patients exhibited greater sharing of public clonotypes (around 2,500). Persistent-disease Graves' patients showed less TCR diversity than new cases.

This clonotype was observed at least ten times. The antigen is not known. Stated time point: persistent/refractory GD, antithyroid drugs over 5 years with positive TRAb. PBMC-extracted RNA yielded the TCR library. An endocrinology department in Xi'an, China, recruited the patients. The CDR3 is 16 residues long. Germline V lookup: CDR1 KGHDR, CDR2 SFDVKD. Trimming cost V 3 bases and J 3 bases, with 16 bases left between them. Relying on iRepertoire HTBI primers and Arm-PCR of CDR3 regions, the team built TCR beta libraries. TCRdb recomputed calls from the multiplex PCR reads with MiXCR, one row per CDR3 protein. The sample holds 300,000 or so distinct CDR3 sequences, roughly 21% seen once.

The chain carries TRBV24-1 and TRBJ1-1; D not resolved. This receptor was obtained from a female donor with Graves disease. The sequenced sample was peripheral blood mononuclear cells (PBMCs), obtained when the disease was refractory, from a patient treated with antithyroid drugs. CDR3 residues: CATSDHREGGHTEAFF. In nucleotides, the CDR3 is TGTGCCACCAGTGATCACCGGGAGGGAGGGCACACTGAAGCTTTCTTT.